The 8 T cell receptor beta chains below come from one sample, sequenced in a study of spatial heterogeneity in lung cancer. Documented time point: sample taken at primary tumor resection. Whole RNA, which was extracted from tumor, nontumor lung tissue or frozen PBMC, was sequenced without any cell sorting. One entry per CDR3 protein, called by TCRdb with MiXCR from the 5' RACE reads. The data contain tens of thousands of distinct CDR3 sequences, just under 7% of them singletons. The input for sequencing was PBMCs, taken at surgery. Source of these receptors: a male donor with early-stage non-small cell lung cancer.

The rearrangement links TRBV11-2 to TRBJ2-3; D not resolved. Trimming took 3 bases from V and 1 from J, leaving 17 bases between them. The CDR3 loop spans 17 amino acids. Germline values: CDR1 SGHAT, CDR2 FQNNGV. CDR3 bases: TGTGCCAGCAGCTTCAGAGGTGCTTCCAAGGGCACAGATACGCAGTATTTT. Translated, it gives CASSFRGASKGTDTQYF.

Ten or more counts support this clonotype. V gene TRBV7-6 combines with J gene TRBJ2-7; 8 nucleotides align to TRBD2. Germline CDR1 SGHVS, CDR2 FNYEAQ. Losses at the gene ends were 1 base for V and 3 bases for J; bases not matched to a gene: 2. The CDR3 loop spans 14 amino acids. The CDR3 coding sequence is TGTGCCAGCAGCTTAGATCGGGGGGGCTACGAGCAGTACGTC. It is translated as CASSLDRGGYEQYV.

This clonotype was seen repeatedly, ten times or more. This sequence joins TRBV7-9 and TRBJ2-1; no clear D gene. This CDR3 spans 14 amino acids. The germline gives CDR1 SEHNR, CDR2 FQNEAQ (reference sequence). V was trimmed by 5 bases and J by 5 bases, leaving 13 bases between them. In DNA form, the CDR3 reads TGTGCCAGCAGCGCCCACTTGAACAACAATGAGCAGTTCTTC. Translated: CASSAHLNNNEQFF.

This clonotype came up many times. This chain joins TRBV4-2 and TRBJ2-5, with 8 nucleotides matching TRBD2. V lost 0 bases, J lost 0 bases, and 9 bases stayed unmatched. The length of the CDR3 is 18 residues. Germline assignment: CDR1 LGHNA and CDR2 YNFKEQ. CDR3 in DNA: TGTGCCAGCAGCCAAGACGACGGGAGGGCCGTAGACCAAGAGACCCAGTACTTC. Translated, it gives CASSQDDGRAVDQETQYF.

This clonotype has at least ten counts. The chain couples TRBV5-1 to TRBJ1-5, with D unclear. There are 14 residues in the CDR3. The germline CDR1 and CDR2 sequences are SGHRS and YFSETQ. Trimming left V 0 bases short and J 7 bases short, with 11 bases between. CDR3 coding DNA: TGCGCCAGCAGCTTGGCGGGGATGTGGCAGCCCCAGCATTTT. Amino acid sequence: CASSLAGMWQPQHF.

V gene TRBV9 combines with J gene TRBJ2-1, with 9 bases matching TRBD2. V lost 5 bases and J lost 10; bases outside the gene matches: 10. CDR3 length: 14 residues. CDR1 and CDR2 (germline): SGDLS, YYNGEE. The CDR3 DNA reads TGTGCCAGCAGTACGGCGGGGGGGCCAAGGGAGCAGTTCTTC. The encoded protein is CASSTAGGPREQFF.

The CDR3 region has the DNA TGTGCCAGCAGCCAAGGGACCGTTAATAGCAATCAGCCCCAGCATTTT. It encodes CASSQGTVNSNQPQHF. This chain uses TRBV3-1 with TRBJ1-5; D is undetermined. This CDR3 has 16 residues. Per the germline V gene, CDR1 is LGHDT and CDR2 is YNNKEL (reference sequence). Trimming took off 1 base at V and 0 bases at J, with 10 bases between the two ends.

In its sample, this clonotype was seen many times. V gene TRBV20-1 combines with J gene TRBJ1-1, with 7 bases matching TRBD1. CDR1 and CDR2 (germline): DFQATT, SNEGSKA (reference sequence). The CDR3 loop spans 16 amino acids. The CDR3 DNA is TGCCGCCTTAGTCGTTCGCAGACAGGGTCGAACACTGAAGCTTTCTTT. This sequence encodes CRLSRSQTGSNTEAFF.